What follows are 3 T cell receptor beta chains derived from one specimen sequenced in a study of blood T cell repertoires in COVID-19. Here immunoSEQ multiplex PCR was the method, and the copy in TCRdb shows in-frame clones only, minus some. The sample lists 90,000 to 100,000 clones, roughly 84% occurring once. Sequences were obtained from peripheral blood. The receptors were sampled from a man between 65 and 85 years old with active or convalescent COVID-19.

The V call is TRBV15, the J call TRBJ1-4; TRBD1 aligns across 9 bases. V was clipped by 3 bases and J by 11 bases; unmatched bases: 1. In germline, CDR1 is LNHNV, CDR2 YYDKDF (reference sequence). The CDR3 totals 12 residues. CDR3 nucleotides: TGTGCCACCAGCAGGGGGACAGGGAAACTGTTTTTT. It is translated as CATSRGTGKLFF. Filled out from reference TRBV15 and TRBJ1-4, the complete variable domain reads DAMVIQNPRYQVTQFGKPVTLSCSQTLNHNVMYWYQQKSSQAPKLLFHYYDKDFNNEADTPDNFQSRRPNTSFCFLDIRSPGLGDTAMYLCATSRGTGKLFFGSGTQLSVL.

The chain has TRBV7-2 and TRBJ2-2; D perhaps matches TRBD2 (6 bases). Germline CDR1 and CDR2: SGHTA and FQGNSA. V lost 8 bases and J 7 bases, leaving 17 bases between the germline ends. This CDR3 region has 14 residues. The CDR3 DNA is TGTGCCAGCGGTCTCTCTCGGGGGAACGGGGAGCTGTTTTTT. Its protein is CASGLSRGNGELFF.

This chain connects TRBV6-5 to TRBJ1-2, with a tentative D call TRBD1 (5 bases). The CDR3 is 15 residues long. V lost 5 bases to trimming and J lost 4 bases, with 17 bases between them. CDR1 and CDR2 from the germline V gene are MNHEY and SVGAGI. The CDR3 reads CASSINSFQGYGYTF. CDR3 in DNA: TGTGCCAGCAGTATCAACAGCTTTCAGGGCTATGGCTACACCTTC.